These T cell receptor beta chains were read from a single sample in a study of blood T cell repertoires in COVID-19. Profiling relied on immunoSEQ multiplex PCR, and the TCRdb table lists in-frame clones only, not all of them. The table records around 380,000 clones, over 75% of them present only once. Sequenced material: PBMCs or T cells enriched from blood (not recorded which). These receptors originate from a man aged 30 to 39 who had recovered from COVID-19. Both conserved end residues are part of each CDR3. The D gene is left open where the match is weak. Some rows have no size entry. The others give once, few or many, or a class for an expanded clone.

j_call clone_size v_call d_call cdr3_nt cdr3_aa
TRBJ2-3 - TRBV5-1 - TGCGCAACAGGGGAGGATAACACAGATACGCAGTATTTT CATGEDNTDTQYF
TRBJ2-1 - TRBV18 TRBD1 TGTGCCAGCTCACCATCGACAGGGGTTACTGAGCAGTTCTTC CASSPSTGVTEQFF
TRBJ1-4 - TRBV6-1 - TGTGCCAGCAGTGAAGTGGGCAGGGTGGGCGAAAAACTGTTTTTT CASSEVGRVGEKLFF
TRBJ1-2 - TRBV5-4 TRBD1 TGTGCCAGCAGCCGTACAGGGGACAACTATGGCTACACCTTC CASSRTGDNYGYTF
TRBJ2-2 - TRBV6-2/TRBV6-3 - TGTGCCAGCAGTTACTCGCTAGATCGGCTGTCCGGGGAGCTGTTTTTT CASSYSLDRLSGELFF
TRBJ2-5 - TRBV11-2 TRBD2 TGTGCCAGCAGCTTCGGGACTAGCGGGACCCCTCGGTACTTC CASSFGTSGTPRYF
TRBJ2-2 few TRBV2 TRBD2 TGTGCCAGCAGTGAAGCGAGACTAGCGGGGATTTACGGGGAGCTGTTTTTT CASSEARLAGIYGELFF
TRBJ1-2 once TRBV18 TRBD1 TGTGCCAGCTCGGGGACAGCTTCAGCTCCCTATGGCTACACCTTC CASSGTASAPYGYTF
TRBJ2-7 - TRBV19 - TGTGCCAGTAGCAGGGGCCCGGGAAGTGGGATGGGGGAGCAGTACTTC CASSRGPGSGMGEQYF
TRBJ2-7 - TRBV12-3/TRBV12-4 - TGTGCCAGCAGTTGGGGACAAGGTGAGCAGTACTTC CASSWGQGEQYF
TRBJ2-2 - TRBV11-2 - TGTGCCAGCAGCTTCAGTACCGGGGAGCTGTTTTTT CASSFSTGELFF
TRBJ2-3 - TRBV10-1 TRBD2 TGCGCCAGCAGCGATCCCACTAGCGGGATCTATACGCAGTATTTT CASSDPTSGIYTQYF
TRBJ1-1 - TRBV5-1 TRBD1 TGCGCCAGCAGCTCCACAGGGGCTCAGAACACTGAAGCTTTCTTT CASSSTGAQNTEAFF
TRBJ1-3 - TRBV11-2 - TGTGCCAGCAGCCTAATGAGCTCTGGAAACACCATATATTTT CASSLMSSGNTIYF
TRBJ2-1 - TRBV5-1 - TGCGCCAGCAGCTTGTATTTCGGCGGAGACTACAATGAGCAGTTCTTC CASSLYFGGDYNEQFF
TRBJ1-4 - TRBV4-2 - TGTGCCAGCAGCCAAGATCCGAGTGTGGCAGGGAAACTGTTTTTT CASSQDPSVAGKLFF
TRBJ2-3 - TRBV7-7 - TGTGCTAGCAGCGCCGGGACATCGGGAACGGATACGCAGTATTTT CASSAGTSGTDTQYF
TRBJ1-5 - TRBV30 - TGTGCCTGGAGTGGGGCGGGGAACCAGCCCCAGCATTTT CAWSGAGNQPQHF